Listed below are T cell receptor beta chains from one sample, sequenced in a study of blood T cell repertoires in COVID-19. Method: immunoSEQ multiplex PCR; TCRdb's copy keeps in-frame clones and lacks some. Of fewer than 350,000 clones listed, approximately 84% were seen once; the top ten hold roughly 1.9%. Sequencing input: peripheral blood. Source of these receptors: a woman in her 30s who had recovered from COVID-19. The CDR3 runs from the conserved cysteine through the conserved F or W. The D gene is left open where the match is weak.

J gene,D gene,V gene,CDR3 DNA,CDR3 protein
TRBJ1-2,.,TRBV5-6,TGTGCCAGCAGCCTCCTCTGGACAGCAAAATATGGCTACACCTTC,CASSLLWTAKYGYTF
TRBJ2-2,TRBD2,TRBV3-1/TRBV3-2,TGTGCCAGCAGCCTTAGCGGGAGGGGATACACCGGGGAGCTGTTTTTT,CASSLSGRGYTGELFF
TRBJ1-4,.,TRBV5-1,TGCGCCAGCAGCTTGGGGGGACACGGTGAAAAACTGTTTTTT,CASSLGGHGEKLFF
TRBJ2-7,TRBD1,TRBV4-1,TGCGCCAGCAGCCAAGGTACCGGGACAGGGGTTTACGAGCAGTACTTC,CASSQGTGTGVYEQYF
TRBJ2-2,.,TRBV5-1,TGCGCCAGCAGCTTGGGGACCGGGACACCGAACACCGGGGAGCTGTTTTTT,CASSLGTGTPNTGELFF
TRBJ2-7,.,TRBV30,TGTGCCTGGAGGGATGACAGGTCGAACTCCTACGAGCAGTACTTC,CAWRDDRSNSYEQYF
TRBJ1-5,TRBD1,TRBV24-1,TGTGCCACCAGTGCTCCAGGGGGCCTTGGGAGCAATCAGCCCCAGCATTTT,CATSAPGGLGSNQPQHF
TRBJ2-1,.,TRBV6-2/TRBV6-3,TGTGCCAGCAGCAAATATAATGAGCAGTTCTTC,CASSKYNEQFF
TRBJ2-5,.,TRBV7-9,TGTGCCAGCAGTAAGGCGCAAAGACAGGAAGTAAGCCAAGAGACCCAGTACTTC,CASSKAQRQEVSQETQYF
TRBJ1-4,.,TRBV6-5,TGTGCCAGCAGTTTCTGGGGGGGGGAAAAACTGTTTTTT,CASSFWGGEKLFF
TRBJ2-7,.,TRBV24-1,TGTGCCACCAGTGACGGTGGACAGCCCCGGGAGCAGTACTTC,CATSDGGQPREQYF
TRBJ1-1,.,TRBV10-1,TGCGCCAGCAGTGACTACACTGAAGCTTTCTTT,CASSDYTEAFF
TRBJ2-2,.,TRBV27,TGTGCCAGCAGACCTAACCTCTGGGGCATGAACACCGGGGAGCTGTTTTTT,CASRPNLWGMNTGELFF
TRBJ2-2,TRBD2,TRBV3-1/TRBV3-2,TGTGCCAGCAGAAAGGGGACTAGCACCGGGGAGCTGTTTTTT,CASRKGTSTGELFF
TRBJ2-5,.,TRBV5-4,TGTGCCAGCAGCTCCGGGACAACTCAAGAGACCCAGTACTTC,CASSSGTTQETQYF
TRBJ2-2,TRBD2,TRBV6-5,TGTGCCAGTCTTAGCGGGGGGGACACCGGGGAGCTGTTTTTT,CASLSGGDTGELFF
TRBJ2-7,.,TRBV5-1,TGCGCCAGCAGCCCCCTGACAAGCTACGAGCAGTACTTC,CASSPLTSYEQYF
TRBJ2-3,.,TRBV3-1/TRBV3-2,TGTGCCAGCAGTCTAGGGGGGGAGGCAGATACGCAGTATTTT,CASSLGGEADTQYF
TRBJ2-1,TRBD2,TRBV29-1,TGCAGCGTCCTGCGGGGGAACTCCTACAATGAGCAGTTCTTC,CSVLRGNSYNEQFF
TRBJ1-6,TRBD1,TRBV28,TGTGCCACCAAACAGGGGAGCTCCTATAATTCACCCCTCCACTTT,CATKQGSSYNSPLHF
TRBJ1-4,.,TRBV28,TGTGCCAGCAGTTCCCCGGGACAAAATGAAAAACTGTTTTTT,CASSSPGQNEKLFF
TRBJ2-7,TRBD2,TRBV18,TGTGCCAGCTCACCACTAGCGGGAGTACGATACGAGCAGTACTTC,CASSPLAGVRYEQYF
TRBJ1-2,TRBD1,TRBV6-5,TGTGCCAGCAGCTTGGGACAGGGGAGGGCCTATGGCTACACCTTC,CASSLGQGRAYGYTF
TRBJ2-3,TRBD1,TRBV18,TGTGCCAGCTCACCAGGGCAGGGGGAGAGCACAGATACGCAGTATTTT,CASSPGQGESTDTQYF
TRBJ1-2,TRBD1,TRBV5-1,TGCGCCAGCAGCACAGGGGACTCCTATGGCTACACCTTC,CASSTGDSYGYTF